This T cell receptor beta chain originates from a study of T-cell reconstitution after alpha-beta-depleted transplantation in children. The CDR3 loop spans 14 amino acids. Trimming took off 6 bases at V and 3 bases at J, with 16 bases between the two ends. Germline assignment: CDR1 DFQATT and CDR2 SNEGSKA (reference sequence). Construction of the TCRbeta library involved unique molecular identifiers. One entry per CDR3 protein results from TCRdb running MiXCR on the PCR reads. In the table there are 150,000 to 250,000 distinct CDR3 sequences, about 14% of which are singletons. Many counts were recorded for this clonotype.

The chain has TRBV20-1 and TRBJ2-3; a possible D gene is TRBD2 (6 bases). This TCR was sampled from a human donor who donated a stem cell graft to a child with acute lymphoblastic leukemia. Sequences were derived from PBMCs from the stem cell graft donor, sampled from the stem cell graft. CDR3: CSARDLARTDTQYF. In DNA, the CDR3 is TGCAGTGCGAGGGACTTAGCCCGAACAGATACGCAGTATTTT.